This TCR beta chain was profiled in a study of T-cell memory formation after mild COVID-19. Study results and caveats: Pre-infection memory contained some responding clones, which suggested that cross-reactive memory had joined. Contracting clones from day 15 to 85 showed balanced CD4/CD8; later expanders favored CD4+. A second wave of clones peaked on day 37, and their SARS-CoV-2 specificity went unconfirmed.

This clonotype was picked up one time. Antigen specificity is unknown. The CDR3 loop spans 13 amino acids. Germline loops: CDR1 MGHDK, CDR2 SYGVNS. The ends were cut back, 2 bases at V and 4 bases at J, with 3 bases in the middle. TCRdb called the 5' RACE reads again in MiXCR, with one record for every CDR3 protein. There are hundreds of thousands of distinct CDR3 sequences in the sample; roughly 21% occur only once, and under 25% lies in the top ten. The J gene is TRBJ1-6, the V gene TRBV25-1; D is undetermined. The source material was PBMCs or a T cell subset sorted from them (not recorded which). The origin of this receptor is a man aged 18 to 29 who had mild COVID-19 (a few samples of this study predate the infection). Cell type and time point are not known. The CDR3 protein is CASSEQYNSPLHF. CDR3 nucleotide sequence: TGTGCCAGCAGTGAACAGTATAATTCACCCCTCCACTTT. The full variable domain, completed using reference TRBV25-1 and TRBJ1-6, is EADIYQTPRYLVIGTGKKITLECSQTMGHDKMYWYQQDPGMELHLIHYSYGVNSTEKGDLSSESTVSRIRTEHFPLTLESARPSHTSQYLCASSEQYNSPLHFGNGTRLTVT.